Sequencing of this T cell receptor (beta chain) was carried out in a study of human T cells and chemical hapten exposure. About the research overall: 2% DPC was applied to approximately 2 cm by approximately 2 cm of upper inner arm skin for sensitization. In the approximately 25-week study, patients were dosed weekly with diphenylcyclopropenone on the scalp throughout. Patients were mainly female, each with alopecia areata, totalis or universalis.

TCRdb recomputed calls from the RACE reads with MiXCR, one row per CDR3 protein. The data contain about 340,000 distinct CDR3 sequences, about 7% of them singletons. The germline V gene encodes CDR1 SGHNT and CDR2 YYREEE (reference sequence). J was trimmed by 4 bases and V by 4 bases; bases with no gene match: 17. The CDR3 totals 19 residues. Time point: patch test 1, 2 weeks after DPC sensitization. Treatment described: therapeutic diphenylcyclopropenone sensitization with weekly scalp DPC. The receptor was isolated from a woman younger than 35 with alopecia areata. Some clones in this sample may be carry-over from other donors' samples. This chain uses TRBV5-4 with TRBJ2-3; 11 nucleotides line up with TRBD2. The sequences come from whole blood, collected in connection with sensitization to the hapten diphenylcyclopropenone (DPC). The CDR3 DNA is TGTGCCAGCAGCCCCCTCGGTGTAGCGGGGGGGCCGCGGGCAGATACGCAGTATTTT. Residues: CASSPLGVAGGPRADTQYF.